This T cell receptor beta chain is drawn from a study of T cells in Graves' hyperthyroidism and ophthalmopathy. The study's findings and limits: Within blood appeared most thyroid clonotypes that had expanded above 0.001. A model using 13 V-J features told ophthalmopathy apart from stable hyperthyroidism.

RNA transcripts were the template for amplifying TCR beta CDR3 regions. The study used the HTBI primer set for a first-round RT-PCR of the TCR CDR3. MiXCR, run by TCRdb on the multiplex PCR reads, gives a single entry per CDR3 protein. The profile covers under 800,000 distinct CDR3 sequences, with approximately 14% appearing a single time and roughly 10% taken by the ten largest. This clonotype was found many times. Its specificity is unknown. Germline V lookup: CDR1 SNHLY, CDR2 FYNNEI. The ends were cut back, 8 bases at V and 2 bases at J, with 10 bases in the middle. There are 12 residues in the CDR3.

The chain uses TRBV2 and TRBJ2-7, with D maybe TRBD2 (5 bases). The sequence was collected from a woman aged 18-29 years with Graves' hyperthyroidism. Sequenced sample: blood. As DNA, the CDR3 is TGTGCCAGCGAGGGCAACACCTACGAGCAGTACTTC. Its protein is CASEGNTYEQYF. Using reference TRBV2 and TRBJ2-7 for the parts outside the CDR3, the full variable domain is EPEVTQTPSHQVTQMGQEVILRCVPISNHLYFYWYRQILGQKVEFLVSFYNNEISEKSEIFDDQFSVERPDGSNFTLKIRSTKLEDSAMYFCASEGNTYEQYFGPGTRLTVT.